The rows below give T cell receptor beta chains drawn from one sample of a study of T cell responses to AZD1222 COVID-19 vaccine. The assay was immunoSEQ multiplex PCR, and TCRdb's table has in-frame clones only and misses some. Of 90,000 to 150,000 clones in the sample, about 85% are singletons; the top ten hold less than 8%. Sequencing used peripheral blood, obtained on day 0 of AZD1222 vaccination. The source is an adult in good health. CDR3s include the opening cysteine and the closing phenylalanine or tryptophan. D genes are given only for firm matches. Expanded clones are given a class, and other clones once, few, many or no size at all.

>.|TRBJ2-7|TRBD1|TRBV28
TGTGCCAGCAGTTTGTATCCGGGACAGGGGTTGGGCGAGCAGTACTTC
CASSLYPGQGLGEQYF
>few|TRBJ2-2|TRBD2|TRBV6-5
TGTGCCAGCAACCCAGCGGGGTACACCGGGGAGCTGTTTTTT
CASNPAGYTGELFF
>.|TRBJ2-3|.|TRBV7-9
TGTGCCAGCAGCTTAGCGGAGACAGACACAGATACGCAGTATTTT
CASSLAETDTDTQYF
>.|TRBJ1-2|TRBD1|TRBV4-1
TGCGCCAGCAGCCCTCGTCCGGACAGGCAGATGGGATTCGGAGCCTATGGCTACACCTTC
CASSPRPDRQMGFGAYGYTF
>.|TRBJ1-1|TRBD1|TRBV11-3
TGTGCCAGCAGCCCCCGGGACAGGGGAGGTACTGAAGCTTTCTTT
CASSPRDRGGTEAFF
>.|TRBJ1-2|.|TRBV4-3
TGCGCCAGCAGCCAAGACACAACCTCGGGGGGCTACACCTTC
CASSQDTTSGGYTF
>few|TRBJ2-1|.|TRBV13
TGTGCCAGCAGCTTCGGAGGGAGTGAGCAGTTCTTC
CASSFGGSEQFF
>.|TRBJ1-1|.|TRBV9
TGTGCCAGCAGCGTAGGAGACAGGCTCTTCGAAGCTTTCTTT
CASSVGDRLFEAFF
>many|TRBJ2-2|.|TRBV2
TGTGCCAGCGCTTGGCAAGGGGTCGGGGAGCTGTTTTTT
CASAWQGVGELFF
>.|TRBJ2-2|TRBD1|TRBV28
TGTGCCAGCACGACAGGGGCAACCGGGGAGCTGTTTTTT
CASTTGATGELFF
>.|TRBJ1-1|TRBD1|TRBV15
TGTGCCACCAGCAGAGCGGGACAGGGAAGGGAAACTGAAGCTTTCTTT
CATSRAGQGRETEAFF
>.|TRBJ2-7|.|TRBV13
TGTGCCAGCAGGGGATCAAGCGTAACTCCCCGCGCGGAGCAGTACTTC
CASRGSSVTPRAEQYF
>.|TRBJ2-2|TRBD1|TRBV28
TGTGCCAGCAATCGACAGGGGGCGAACACCGGGGAGCTGTTTTTT
CASNRQGANTGELFF
>.|TRBJ1-2|.|TRBV3-1/TRBV3-2
TGTGCCAGCAGCCTCGGACAGAACTATGGCTACACCTTC
CASSLGQNYGYTF
>.|TRBJ2-7|TRBD1|TRBV2
TGTGCCAGCACCCAGTGGGGACAGGGCCCAGAATACGAGCAGTACTTC
CASTQWGQGPEYEQYF
>once|TRBJ1-4|.|TRBV2
TGTGCCAGCAATGGGGGCCGAGGAACTAATGAAAAACTGTTTTTT
CASNGGRGTNEKLFF
>.|TRBJ2-7|.|TRBV7-2
TGTGCCAGCAGCTTAGGGGACGTACCCTACGAGCAGTACTTC
CASSLGDVPYEQYF
>.|TRBJ2-5|TRBD2|TRBV6-5
TGTGCCAGCCAGCGGGGGCCCCAAGAGACCCAGTACTTC
CASQRGPQETQYF
>.|TRBJ2-6|TRBD2|TRBV3-1/TRBV3-2
TGTGCCAGCAGCCAAAAGAGCGGGGGCACTGGGGCCAACGTCCTGACTTTC
CASSQKSGGTGANVLTF
>.|TRBJ1-1|.|TRBV3-1/TRBV3-2
TGTGCCAGCAGCCACAAAGTCCCGAACACTGAAGCTTTCTTT
CASSHKVPNTEAFF
>.|TRBJ2-7|.|TRBV13
TGTGCCAGCAGCCGAGCTAACTACGAGCAGTACTTC
CASSRANYEQYF
>.|TRBJ2-5|.|TRBV7-2
TGTGCCAGCAGCTTACAGAGGGGACCCCAAGAGACCCAGTACTTC
CASSLQRGPQETQYF
>.|TRBJ1-2|TRBD1|TRBV29-1
TGCAGCGTCCGGACAGGGGCTATCTATGGCTACACCTTC
CSVRTGAIYGYTF
>.|TRBJ1-1|TRBD1|TRBV5-4
TGTGCCAGCAGCCCGGGACAGCGAGAAGCTTTCTTT
CASSPGQREAFF
>.|TRBJ1-1|.|TRBV11-3
TGTGCCAGCAGCTTAGGCGGAGGCGGACAGTCGAACACTGAAGCTTTCTTT
CASSLGGGGQSNTEAFF